A single sample is the source of the 8 T cell receptor beta chains below, sequenced in a study of response to subunit inactivated influenza vaccine. MiXCR was run by TCRdb on the RT-PCR reads, yielding one entry per CDR3 protein. The sample records 450,000 to 700,000 distinct CDR3 sequences, approximately 14% being singletons. The source was PBMCs from blood, collected approximately 12 days after vaccination. These receptors were taken from a man between 45 and 60 years old who received an inactivated influenza vaccine.

The chain's CDR3 is CASTTGSGGEQFF. DNA for the CDR3: TGTGCCAGCACCACGGGTAGCGGGGGGGAGCAGTTCTTC. The chain joins TRBV5-4 to TRBJ2-1; the match to TRBD2 covers 10 bases. The germline V gene has CDR1 SGHNT and CDR2 YYREEE (reference sequence). V was pared by 6 bases and J by 10 bases, with 7 bases of the junction left unmatched. The CDR3 consists of 13 residues.

V gene TRBV4-3 combines with J gene TRBJ2-1; D uncertain. The CDR3 is 13 residues long. Looked up from germline, CDR1 is LGHNA and CDR2 is YSLEER. The V gene lost 2 bases and the J gene lost 8 bases, with 10 bases spanning the gap. CDR3 coding DNA: TGCGCCAGCAGCCAACAAGTTGGCTATGAGCAGTTCTTC. It specifies CASSQQVGYEQFF.

The rearrangement uses TRBV5-1 and TRBJ2-7, with D possibly TRBD1 on 6 matching bases. The CDR3 runs to 14 residues. V was cut by 3 bases and J by 5 bases, with 15 bases left in between. Germline-derived CDR1 and CDR2 are SGHRS and YFSETQ. The CDR3 spells CASSYSRGEDEQYF. Here the CDR3 DNA reads TGCGCCAGCAGCTATAGCAGGGGTGAGGACGAGCAGTACTTC.

This sequence joins TRBV12-3 or TRBV12-4 and TRBJ2-7; TRBD1 matches at 10 bases. The CDR3 extends over 15 amino acids. V was clipped by 5 bases and J by 1 base; unmatched bases: 5. CDR3 DNA: TGTGCCAGCAGTGCGGGACAGGGGTCTTCCTACGAGCAGTACTTC. It is translated as CASSAGQGSSYEQYF.

This clonotype has more than one count but fewer than ten. This chain connects TRBV7-8 to TRBJ2-3; D might be TRBD2 (6 bases). The germline gives CDR1 SGHVS, CDR2 FQNEAQ. The CDR3 length is 16 residues. V was shortened by 3 bases and J by 2 bases, with 15 bases between the two germline ends. This CDR3 reads CASSFQPGLYTDTQYF. The DNA for the CDR3 is TGTGCCAGCAGCTTTCAACCGGGACTCTACACAGATACGCAGTATTTT. Complete variable domain (other parts from reference TRBV7-8 and TRBJ2-3): GAGVSQSPRYKVAKRGQDVALRCDPISGHVSLFWYQQALGQGPEFLTYFQNEAQLDKSGLPSDRFFAERPEGSVSTLKIQRTQQEDSAVYLCASSFQPGLYTDTQYFGPGTRLTVL.

This clonotype has only a few counts. This chain uses TRBV4-2 with TRBJ2-7; 11 bases fit TRBD2. J was trimmed by 1 base and V by 1 base; bases with no gene match: 3. The CDR3 length is 16 residues. The germline gives CDR1 LGHNA, CDR2 YNFKEQ. This CDR3 is CASSQGLAGLSYEQYF. In DNA form, the CDR3 reads TGTGCCAGCAGCCAAGGACTAGCGGGGTTATCCTACGAGCAGTACTTC.

There are a few counts of this clonotype. CDR3: CASSRGTVVDTEAFF. CDR3 nucleotide sequence: TGTGCCAGCAGCCGCGGGACAGTAGTAGACACTGAAGCTTTCTTT. This rearrangement joins TRBV4-2 to TRBJ1-1; 7 bases align to TRBD1. This CDR3 spans 15 amino acids. J was trimmed by 3 bases and V by 4 bases; bases with no gene match: 8. Per germline, CDR1 LGHNA and CDR2 YNFKEQ.

This clonotype showed up many times. CDR3 protein: CASSHLTGFRANEQFF. The DNA for the CDR3 is TGCGCCAGCAGCCACCTGACAGGGTTCAGGGCGAATGAGCAGTTCTTC. The V gene is TRBV4-3, the J gene TRBJ2-1, with 7 bases aligning to TRBD1. This CDR3 region has 16 residues. V lost 3 bases to trimming and J lost 7 bases; unmatched junction nucleotides: 12. Germline V gene lookup returns CDR1 LGHNA and CDR2 YSLEER.